The present T cell receptor (beta chain) was sequenced within a study of blood T cells in healthy people across ages (dated by TCRdb to the mid-2010s). For the wider study: In model experiments, template switching captured roughly one uniquely barcoded TCR beta cDNA molecule for every two T cells. Age-related changes in TCR beta repertoire diversity were measured in the study by deep sequencing normalized with unique cDNA molecular identifiers. Four age groups were formed from the donors: young (average 16 years), middle-aged (approximately 42), aged (over 55) and long-lived (roughly 81). To avoid experimental bias, donors of different ages were spread randomly across the sequencing lanes. Using the same blood draw, the study looked at two additional independent replicas of 1 million unique cDNA reads for two donors, one aged 18 to 29 and the other aged 80 or older.

The library was made by 5' RACE. For sequencing, an Illumina HiSeq 2500 was employed. The second PCR ran for about 6 to 11 cycles and used a J-beta primer mix along with a sample-barcoded 5' primer. A template-switch 5' adaptor carrying 12 random nucleotides introduced a unique molecular identifier onto each TCR beta cDNA molecule. At least 2.5 million CDR3-containing paired-end reads were obtained from each sample. The Mint cDNA synthesis kit, primed by a TRBC-specific oligonucleotide, was used to synthesize first-strand cDNA from all RNA. Following uracil-DNA glycosylase treatment, all cDNA underwent a first 18-cycle PCR with the universal primers M1SS and BC2_uni_R. Per the original workflow: Each sample was normalized by randomly selecting 1 million high-quality reads, each carrying a distinct molecular identifier. Instead of being binned into consensus sequences, reads that shared molecular identifiers were thrown out. MiTCR, with a Q25 quality threshold and the strictest error-elimination algorithm, was used for CDR3 identification, clonotype clustering and error correction. A nonparametric unseen species model with Euler transformation was used to estimate a lower bound on total TCR beta diversity. Starting from the raw public reads, TCRdb applied fastp trimming at Q25, assembled clones with MiXCR and retained in-frame beta chains. Every entry covers one CDR3 protein and lists the most common genes and DNA from its rows. Clone size and V and J calls follow TCRdb, not the original study. The table for this sample lists some 780,000 distinct CDR3 sequences; 45% to 70% of them were counted only once. The ten most abundant clones make up roughly 25% of the sample.

Comment on this clonotype: What this receptor recognizes is not known. An end of the junction does not agree with germline; a read error may underlie this.

Donors were roughly 40 systemically healthy Caucasian individuals from Russia aged roughly 6 to 100 years. Ten milliliters of peripheral blood were drawn from each donor into EDTA-treated Vacutainer tubes. PBMCs were isolated by Ficoll-Paque density-gradient centrifugation, with at least 7 million obtained per sample. Total RNA was extracted from PBMCs with Trizol reagent, with at least 6 micrograms obtained per sample. For every donor, an aliquot of PBMCs went through flow cytometry to measure the percentages of naive CD45RAhigh/CD27high T cells. The research as a whole found: Estimates of total diversity based on one million sequenced T cells were considered lower bounds and underestimates. Compared with the aged group, the long-lived group had more naive CD4+ T cells, fewer expanded clones and increased TCR diversity, a pattern suggesting age selection. Conclusive comparison of naive and antigen-experienced compartments was prevented by the profiling of bulk unsorted PBMCs. The CMV infection status of donors was not known, potentially confounding age-related changes in expanded clonotypes. Observed TCR beta diversity per million T cells fell roughly linearly with age, and a significant reduction was already apparent by age roughly 40. A strong correlation was found between observed TCR beta diversity and the percentage of naive T cells measured by flow cytometry.

The germline V gene (reference sequence) yields SSHAT for CDR1 and FNYEAQ for CDR2. There are 16 amino acids in the CDR3, from cysteine to phenylalanine inclusive. CDR3 DNA is the only sequence kept; it has 48 bases, read in frame from the first base. The origin of this receptor is a man aged 35 to 55 in good health. What was sequenced was blood. The chain was built from TRBV7-7 and TRBJ2-5, with TRBD1 perhaps the D gene, on 6 matching bases. At the DNA level, the sequence is TGTGCTAGCAGCGCATCCCCGGGACACGGCCAAGAGACCCAGTACTTC. It specifies CASSASPGHGQETQYF.